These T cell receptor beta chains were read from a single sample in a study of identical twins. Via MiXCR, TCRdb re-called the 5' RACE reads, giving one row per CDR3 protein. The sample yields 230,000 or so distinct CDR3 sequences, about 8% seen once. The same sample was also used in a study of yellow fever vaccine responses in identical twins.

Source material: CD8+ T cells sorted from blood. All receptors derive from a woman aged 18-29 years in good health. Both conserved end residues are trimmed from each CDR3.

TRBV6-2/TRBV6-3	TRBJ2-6	ASRPTSGGSGANVLT
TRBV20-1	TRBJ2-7	SAPSRDRVEDEQY
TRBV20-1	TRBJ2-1	SARDIPGGGLNEQF
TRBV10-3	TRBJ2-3	AISDLAGGGTDTQY
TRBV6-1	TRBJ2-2	ASSDPTRGHLPGELF
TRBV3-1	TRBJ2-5	ASSQDLGLAGGSQETQY
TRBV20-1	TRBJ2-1	SARDGASGGAFDNEQF
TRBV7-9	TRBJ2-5	ASLTGQETQY
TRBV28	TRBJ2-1	ASSLVSGLTTYNEQF
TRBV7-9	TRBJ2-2	ASSLPGFTNTGELF